What follows are 20 T cell receptor beta chains derived from one specimen sequenced in a study of T cell responses to AZD1222 COVID-19 vaccine. Assay used: immunoSEQ multiplex PCR; TCRdb lists only in-frame clones, some missing. The sample lists 100,000 to 150,000 clones, 92% occurring once. The sample in question was peripheral blood, obtained 28 days after the second AZD1222 dose. The receptors here all came from an adult who received the AZD1222 COVID-19 vaccine.

The V gene is TRBV19, the J gene TRBJ1-2; D uncertain. V was shortened by 5 bases and J by 4 bases, with 14 bases between the two germline ends. The CDR3 length is 14 residues. Germline V lookup: CDR1 LNHDA, CDR2 SQIVND (reference sequence). CDR3 DNA sequence: TGTGCCAGTAGTGAATTAGGCAGGCCCTATGGCTACACCTTC. Translation: CASSELGRPYGYTF.

This clone was found once. Here the CDR3 reads CASSIGQGNGYTF. The CDR3 DNA is TGTGCCAGTAGTATCGGCCAGGGGAATGGCTACACCTTC. The genes are TRBV19 and TRBJ1-2; tentatively, D is TRBD1 (6 bases). Germline CDR1 and CDR2: LNHDA and SQIVND (reference sequence). V lost 3 bases to trimming and J lost 6 bases, with 11 bases between them. The CDR3 contains 13 residues.

V and J are TRBV19 and TRBJ1-5; D uncertain. Germline CDR1 LNHDA, CDR2 SQIVND (reference sequence). The V end was cut by 0 bases, the J end by 0 bases, with 9 bases between. The CDR3 has 16 amino acids. The CDR3 protein is CASSIEQPYSNQPQHF. CDR3 DNA sequence: TGTGCCAGTAGTATAGAGCAACCTTATAGCAATCAGCCCCAGCATTTT.

The rearrangement links TRBV28 to TRBJ1-1; 7 bases map to TRBD1. Germline values: CDR1 MDHEN, CDR2 SYDVKM. CDR3 length: 15 amino acids. Trimming removed 5 bases from V and 5 bases from J; junction bases left unmatched: 11. CDR3 nucleotides: TGTGCCAGCAGTCTCCAGACAGGGAGGAATACTGAAGCTTTCTTT. This sequence encodes CASSLQTGRNTEAFF.

The chain combines TRBV28 with TRBJ2-3; D is unresolved. V was cut by 7 bases and J by 0 bases, with 14 bases left in between. Germline lookup yields CDR1 MDHEN and CDR2 SYDVKM. CDR3 length equals 15 residues. The CDR3, as DNA: TGTGCCAGCACCCGAGGCGGCATTAGCACAGATACGCAGTATTTT. The encoded protein is CASTRGGISTDTQYF.

The chain carries TRBV5-1 and TRBJ1-1, with D tentatively TRBD1 (6 bases). Trimming pared 4 bases from V and 7 bases from J, leaving 14 bases between. CDR1 is SGHRS and CDR2 is YFSETQ in the germline V gene. The CDR3 covers 13 residues. As DNA, the CDR3 is TGCGCCAGCAGCATAGGACAGTCCAATGAAGCTTTCTTT. Translation: CASSIGQSNEAFF. The full variable domain, with the rest looked up from reference TRBV5-1 and TRBJ1-1, is KAGVTQTPRYLIKTRGQQVTLSCSPISGHRSVSWYQQTPGQGLQFLFEYFSETQRNKGNFPGRFSGRQFSNSRSEMNVSTLELGDSALYLCASSIGQSNEAFFGQGTRLTVV.

The rearrangement uses TRBV14 and TRBJ2-1; TRBD2 might be the D (6 bases). V lost 5 bases and J 7 bases, leaving 15 bases between the germline ends. From germline, CDR1 is SGHDN and CDR2 FVKESK. The CDR3 loop spans 14 amino acids. This CDR3 reads CASSYLGGGNEQFF. The CDR3 nucleotides are TGTGCCAGCAGCTACCTAGGTGGGGGGAATGAGCAGTTCTTC.

This chain joins TRBV20-1 and TRBJ1-2; D might be TRBD1 (5 bases). Germline V gives CDR1 DFQATT, CDR2 SNEGSKA (reference sequence). CDR3 size: 13 residues. Trimming stripped 3 bases from V and 4 bases from J, with 12 bases between. The CDR3 reads CSASRDSSYGYTF. CDR3 coding DNA: TGCAGTGCTAGTCGCGACAGTTCCTATGGCTACACCTTC.

The genes are TRBV18 and TRBJ2-5, with 8 bases matching TRBD1. V shed 3 bases, J shed 4 bases, and the junction held 7 bases outside the gene matches. The CDR3 sequence is 15 residues long. Germline V gives CDR1 KGHSH, CDR2 LQKENI. Written as DNA, the CDR3 is TGTGCCAGCTCACCCGGACAGGGCCGGTTAGAGACCCAGTACTTC. Translating it yields CASSPGQGRLETQYF.

V gene TRBV29-1 combines with J gene TRBJ1-1; perhaps TRBD1 as D (5 bases). The germline V and J ends were trimmed by 7 bases and 7 bases, with 16 bases remaining between them. This CDR3 spans 12 amino acids. The germline CDR1 and CDR2 sequences are SQVTM and ANQGSEA. The CDR3 here is CSGLGHGLEAFF. The CDR3 DNA sequence: TGCAGCGGTCTCGGACATGGCCTTGAAGCTTTCTTT.

This chain connects TRBV7-9 to TRBJ2-7; tentatively, D is TRBD1 (5 bases). Germline CDR1 SEHNR, CDR2 FQNEAQ (reference sequence). This CDR3 is built from 15 residues. V was cut by 7 bases and J by 6 bases, with 22 bases left in between. The CDR3 sequence: CASTSPIISGIEQYF. CDR3 in DNA: TGTGCCAGCACCAGCCCTATAATATCAGGGATCGAGCAGTACTTC.

There are a few counts of this clone. J is TRBJ2-2 and V is TRBV3-1 (or the pseudogene TRBV3-2); 9 bases line up with TRBD2. The CDR3 spans 17 residues. From germline, CDR1 is LGHDT and CDR2 YNNKEL (reference sequence). V was clipped by 1 base and J by 8 bases; unmatched bases: 11. The CDR3 spells CASSQGPLAGGPGELFF. As DNA, the CDR3 is TGTGCCAGCAGCCAAGGCCCTCTTGCGGGAGGGCCGGGGGAGCTGTTTTTT.

The chain combines TRBV9 with TRBJ1-6; no clear D. The ends were cut back, 0 bases at V and 2 bases at J, with 3 bases in the middle. The germline V gene encodes CDR1 SGDLS and CDR2 YYNGEE. This CDR3 spans 14 amino acids. The CDR3 DNA reads TGTGCCAGCAGCGTAGCAACCTATAATTCACCCCTCCACTTT. Translation: CASSVATYNSPLHF. The entire variable domain, with the rest obtained from reference TRBV9 and TRBJ1-6, is as follows: DSGVTQTPKHLITATGQRVTLRCSPRSGDLSVYWYQQSLDQGLQFLIQYYNGEERAKGNILERFSAQQFPDLHSELNLSSLELGDSALYFCASSVATYNSPLHFGNGTRLTVT.

This chain uses TRBV18 with TRBJ2-4, with no clear D. In germline, CDR1 is KGHSH, CDR2 LQKENI. CDR3 length equals 14 residues. V dropped 5 bases and J dropped 0 bases, with 8 bases sitting between them. This CDR3 reads CASSGQLAKNIQYF. The CDR3 nucleotides read TGTGCCAGCTCAGGGCAGCTAGCCAAAAACATTCAGTACTTC.

The chain employs TRBV30 and TRBJ2-7; TRBD1 might be the D (6 bases). The ends were cut back, 3 bases at V and 6 bases at J, with 15 bases in the middle. Looked up from germline, CDR1 is GTSNPN and CDR2 is SVGIG (reference sequence). This CDR3 is 13 amino acids long. The CDR3 bases are TGTGCCTGGAGCCTGGGACACCCGTCCGAGCAGTACTTC. Protein: CAWSLGHPSEQYF.

This clone was seen a single time. The CDR3 here is CATSDLQGHEQYF. The CDR3 DNA is TGTGCCACCAGTGATTTACAGGGACACGAGCAGTACTTC. V is TRBV24-1 and J is TRBJ2-7; possibly TRBD1 for D (6 bases). The germline V and J ends were trimmed by 1 base and 5 bases, with 8 bases remaining between them. CDR1 is KGHDR and CDR2 is SFDVKD in the germline V gene. The CDR3 runs to 13 residues.

V usage is TRBV24-1 and J usage is TRBJ2-3; D remains unclear. The V gene's germline CDR1 is KGHDR and CDR2 SFDVKD. V was clipped by 0 bases and J by 0 bases, with 9 bases between them. This CDR3 region has 16 residues. The CDR3 sequence is CATSDLKESSTDTQYF. CDR3 DNA sequence: TGTGCCACCAGTGATTTGAAGGAGTCTAGCACAGATACGCAGTATTTT.

The chain uses TRBV5-5 and TRBJ2-2; D possibly corresponds to TRBD1 (6 bases). CDR3 length equals 15 residues. Germline loops: CDR1 SGHKS, CDR2 YYEKEE (reference sequence). The V end was cut by 5 bases, the J end by 0 bases, with 11 bases between. The CDR3 loop is CASSYRDSNTGELFF. CDR3 nucleotides: TGTGCCAGCAGTTACAGGGATTCGAACACCGGGGAGCTGTTTTTT.

The V gene is TRBV19, the J gene TRBJ2-7; 12 bases line up with TRBD2. CDR3 length equals 15 residues. Trimming removed 4 bases from V and 4 bases from J; junction bases left unmatched: 5. CDR1 is LNHDA, CDR2 SQIVND, per germline (reference sequence). The CDR3 spells CASSSRLAGVYEQYF. Here the CDR3 DNA reads TGTGCCAGTAGTAGCCGACTAGCGGGAGTATACGAGCAGTACTTC.

The genes are TRBV6-2 or TRBV6-3 and TRBJ2-3; 8 bases are a match to TRBD1. Germline values: CDR1 MNHEY, CDR2 SVGEGT. J was trimmed by 2 bases and V by 4 bases; bases with no gene match: 5. The CDR3 spans 15 residues. CDR3 bases: TGTGCCAGCAGTTTCACGGACAGGGACACAGATACGCAGTATTTT. Its translation: CASSFTDRDTDTQYF.